This is a list of T cell receptor beta chains from one sample in a study of blood T cell repertoires in COVID-19. Sequencing was performed with immunoSEQ multiplex PCR; in TCRdb, only in-frame clones are kept and a portion is missing. The sample has some 150,000 clones; roughly four fifths are singletons. Sequenced: peripheral blood. These receptors all stem from an elderly woman with acute or convalescent COVID-19. Each CDR3 is given with its conserved first and last residue. The order of the fields is D gene, V gene, J gene, CDR3 length, clone size, CDR3 DNA, CDR3 protein. D genes are given only for firm matches. Expanded clones are given a class, and other clones once, few, many or no size at all.

d_gene: TRBD1; v_gene: TRBV6-6; j_gene: TRBJ1-5; len: 14; abundance: -; CDR3nt: TGTGCCAGCAGTTACCGGGACAGGGACCAGCCCCAGCATTTT; CDR3aa: CASSYRDRDQPQHF
d_gene: -; v_gene: TRBV6-1; j_gene: TRBJ1-2; len: 15; abundance: -; CDR3nt: TGTGCCAGCAGTGAACAGCCTGGGGAGGGCTATGGCTACACCTTC; CDR3aa: CASSEQPGEGYGYTF
d_gene: TRBD2; v_gene: TRBV9; j_gene: TRBJ2-3; len: 16; abundance: -; CDR3nt: TGTGCCAGCAGCGTAGGCGGGGGGATCAGCACAGATACGCAGTATTTT; CDR3aa: CASSVGGGISTDTQYF
d_gene: TRBD1; v_gene: TRBV19; j_gene: TRBJ1-6; len: 17; abundance: -; CDR3nt: TGTGCCAGTAGTCGGGACAGGGATCTGTACTATAATTCACCCCTCCACTTT; CDR3aa: CASSRDRDLYYNSPLHF
d_gene: -; v_gene: TRBV2; j_gene: TRBJ1-1; len: 12; abundance: -; CDR3nt: TGTGCCAGCGTATTTCTGACTGGGGAAGCTTTCTTT; CDR3aa: CASVFLTGEAFF
d_gene: -; v_gene: TRBV4-3; j_gene: TRBJ1-2; len: 16; abundance: few; CDR3nt: TGCGCCAGCAGCCAGGTCGGGGCAGGGGCGGTCTATGGCTACACCTTC; CDR3aa: CASSQVGAGAVYGYTF
d_gene: -; v_gene: TRBV29-1; j_gene: TRBJ1-1; len: 15; abundance: -; CDR3nt: TGCAGCGCAAAGAGAACGGACAGAGTGAACACTGAAGCTTTCTTT; CDR3aa: CSAKRTDRVNTEAFF
d_gene: -; v_gene: TRBV5-1; j_gene: TRBJ1-1; len: 14; abundance: -; CDR3nt: TGCGCCAGCAGCTTGGCGGGGAGTGCCGCTGAAGCTTTCTTT; CDR3aa: CASSLAGSAAEAFF
d_gene: -; v_gene: TRBV2; j_gene: TRBJ1-5; len: 16; abundance: -; CDR3nt: TGTGCCAGCAGTGAAGATCCCGGGAGGCTCGAACAGCCCCAGCATTTT; CDR3aa: CASSEDPGRLEQPQHF
d_gene: TRBD2; v_gene: TRBV7-8; j_gene: TRBJ2-1; len: 14; abundance: -; CDR3nt: TGTGCCAGCAGCCCCGGGACTAGCCACAATGAGCAGTTCTTC; CDR3aa: CASSPGTSHNEQFF
d_gene: TRBD2; v_gene: TRBV7-9; j_gene: TRBJ2-3; len: 18; abundance: -; CDR3nt: TGTGCCAGCAGCTTAGGCACTAGCGGGGGCCCCAGCACAGATACGCAGTATTTT; CDR3aa: CASSLGTSGGPSTDTQYF
d_gene: -; v_gene: TRBV10-3; j_gene: TRBJ1-5; len: 17; abundance: -; CDR3nt: TGTGCCATCAGTGACCGGACAGCTCCCATGAGCAATCAGCCCCAGCATTTT; CDR3aa: CAISDRTAPMSNQPQHF
d_gene: TRBD1; v_gene: TRBV5-5; j_gene: TRBJ1-3; len: 16; abundance: -; CDR3nt: TGTGCCAGCAGCCCTAACACAGGGGGCCCTGGAAACACCATATATTTT; CDR3aa: CASSPNTGGPGNTIYF
d_gene: TRBD2; v_gene: TRBV19; j_gene: TRBJ2-1; len: 15; abundance: -; CDR3nt: TGTGCCAGTAGGGGTAGCGGGAGGGGGGCAAATGAGCAGTTCTTC; CDR3aa: CASRGSGRGANEQFF
d_gene: TRBD1; v_gene: TRBV19; j_gene: TRBJ1-1; len: 13; abundance: -; CDR3nt: TGTGCCAGTAGTCTCCAGGGGGAAACTGAAGCTTTCTTT; CDR3aa: CASSLQGETEAFF
d_gene: -; v_gene: TRBV2; j_gene: TRBJ1-2; len: 14; abundance: -; CDR3nt: TGTGCCAGCAGTGAACCCCCCGGGAGCGATGGCTACACCTTC; CDR3aa: CASSEPPGSDGYTF
d_gene: TRBD2; v_gene: TRBV7-6; j_gene: TRBJ2-3; len: 17; abundance: -; CDR3nt: TGTGCCAGCAGCTTAATCGGAGGGACTAGCAGCACAGATACGCAGTATTTT; CDR3aa: CASSLIGGTSSTDTQYF
d_gene: TRBD2; v_gene: TRBV4-2; j_gene: TRBJ2-5; len: 15; abundance: -; CDR3nt: TGTGCCAGCAGCCAAGCTAGCGGGGGTAAAGAGACCCAGTACTTC; CDR3aa: CASSQASGGKETQYF
d_gene: -; v_gene: TRBV6-5; j_gene: TRBJ1-4; len: 14; abundance: -; CDR3nt: TGTGCCAGCAGCCGAGGGGGGGGCCAAGAAAAACTGTTTTTT; CDR3aa: CASSRGGGQEKLFF
d_gene: -; v_gene: TRBV4-2; j_gene: TRBJ1-2; len: 15; abundance: -; CDR3nt: TGTGCCAGCAGCCAAGATCTCAGATTAGCCTTTGGCTACACCTTC; CDR3aa: CASSQDLRLAFGYTF
d_gene: TRBD2; v_gene: TRBV29-1; j_gene: TRBJ2-7; len: 14; abundance: few; CDR3nt: TGCAGCGTTCGGGGGACTAGCCAATCCTACGAGCAGTACTTC; CDR3aa: CSVRGTSQSYEQYF
d_gene: TRBD1; v_gene: TRBV10-3; j_gene: TRBJ2-1; len: 15; abundance: once; CDR3nt: TGTGCCATCAGGTTGGACAGGGGGTCCTACAATGAGCAGTTCTTC; CDR3aa: CAIRLDRGSYNEQFF
d_gene: -; v_gene: TRBV14; j_gene: TRBJ1-1; len: 14; abundance: once; CDR3nt: TGTGCCAGCAGCTGGGGCGGCATGAACACTGAAGCTTTCTTT; CDR3aa: CASSWGGMNTEAFF
d_gene: -; v_gene: TRBV19; j_gene: TRBJ1-5; len: 14; abundance: -; CDR3nt: TGTGCCAGTACAACCATCTCAGGGGTGCAGCCCCAGCATTTT; CDR3aa: CASTTISGVQPQHF
d_gene: TRBD1; v_gene: TRBV5-1; j_gene: TRBJ2-2; len: 17; abundance: -; CDR3nt: TGCGCCAGCAGCGATAGGACAGGGGGCGCGAACACCGGGGAGCTGTTTTTT; CDR3aa: CASSDRTGGANTGELFF
d_gene: -; v_gene: TRBV7-2; j_gene: TRBJ1-5; len: 14; abundance: -; CDR3nt: TGTGCCAGCAGCTTAGCGGCAGTTGGTCAGCCCCAGCATTTT; CDR3aa: CASSLAAVGQPQHF
d_gene: TRBD1; v_gene: TRBV5-4; j_gene: TRBJ1-2; len: 14; abundance: -; CDR3nt: TGTGCCAGCAGCCCGACAGGGCTAAGCTATGGCTACACCTTC; CDR3aa: CASSPTGLSYGYTF
d_gene: -; v_gene: TRBV19; j_gene: TRBJ2-5; len: 15; abundance: -; CDR3nt: TGTGCCAGTAGTGGTAGCTCGGGGGTTCGGGAGACCCAGTACTTC; CDR3aa: CASSGSSGVRETQYF
d_gene: -; v_gene: TRBV5-1; j_gene: TRBJ1-2; len: 15; abundance: -; CDR3nt: TGCGCCAGCAGCTTGGTTTCAGACGGGAACTATGGCTACACCTTC; CDR3aa: CASSLVSDGNYGYTF
d_gene: TRBD1; v_gene: TRBV18; j_gene: TRBJ1-6; len: 14; abundance: -; CDR3nt: TGTGCCAGCTCAGTCGGGACAGGCAATTCACCCCTCCACTTT; CDR3aa: CASSVGTGNSPLHF
d_gene: TRBD1; v_gene: TRBV29-1; j_gene: TRBJ1-2; len: 13; abundance: -; CDR3nt: TGCAGCGTTGACGACAGGGGGTACGGTTACTACACCTTC; CDR3aa: CSVDDRGYGYYTF
d_gene: TRBD1; v_gene: TRBV6-6; j_gene: TRBJ1-3; len: 16; abundance: -; CDR3nt: TGTGCCAGCAGTCCCCTGGGACAGGGGGAAGGAAACACCATATATTTT; CDR3aa: CASSPLGQGEGNTIYF
d_gene: -; v_gene: TRBV9; j_gene: TRBJ2-2; len: 14; abundance: -; CDR3nt: TGTGCCAGCAGCTTCACCCTAGACGCCGGGGAGCTGTTTTTT; CDR3aa: CASSFTLDAGELFF
d_gene: -; v_gene: TRBV30; j_gene: TRBJ2-7; len: 16; abundance: few; CDR3nt: TGTGCCTGGATCCACCCGGGGGAGTCCACAAACTACGAGCAGTACTTC; CDR3aa: CAWIHPGESTNYEQYF
d_gene: TRBD1; v_gene: TRBV6-1; j_gene: TRBJ1-6; len: 15; abundance: -; CDR3nt: TGTGCCAGCAGTGAATCCGGACAGGGAAATTCACCCCTCCACTTT; CDR3aa: CASSESGQGNSPLHF
d_gene: -; v_gene: TRBV4-1; j_gene: TRBJ1-1; len: 13; abundance: -; CDR3nt: TGCGCCAGCAGCCGGAGAGGGGGCACTGAAGCTTTCTTT; CDR3aa: CASSRRGGTEAFF
d_gene: -; v_gene: TRBV19; j_gene: TRBJ2-5; len: 13; abundance: -; CDR3nt: TGTGCCAGTAGTAAAGGGGGCCAAGAGACCCAGTACTTC; CDR3aa: CASSKGGQETQYF
d_gene: TRBD1; v_gene: TRBV7-6; j_gene: TRBJ2-7; len: 15; abundance: -; CDR3nt: TGTGCCAGCAGCTTCCCGGGACAGACTTTCTACGAGCAGTACTTC; CDR3aa: CASSFPGQTFYEQYF
d_gene: -; v_gene: TRBV7-9; j_gene: TRBJ2-1; len: 17; abundance: once; CDR3nt: TGTGCCAGCAGCATATCAGGGGCTATCCGCTCCTACAATGAGCAGTTCTTC; CDR3aa: CASSISGAIRSYNEQFF
d_gene: TRBD2; v_gene: TRBV7-2; j_gene: TRBJ2-3; len: 16; abundance: few; CDR3nt: TGTGCCAGCAGCCTAGCTAGCGGGGGGGGCACAGATACGCAGTATTTT; CDR3aa: CASSLASGGGTDTQYF
d_gene: TRBD2; v_gene: TRBV7-9; j_gene: TRBJ2-1; len: 16; abundance: -; CDR3nt: TGTGCCAGCAGCCCCCTGGGACTAGCGGACTCAAATGAGCAGTTCTTC; CDR3aa: CASSPLGLADSNEQFF
d_gene: -; v_gene: TRBV7-9; j_gene: TRBJ1-1; len: 14; abundance: -; CDR3nt: TGTGCCAGCAGCTCGTCGTTGACAGTCACTGAAGCTTTCTTT; CDR3aa: CASSSSLTVTEAFF
d_gene: -; v_gene: TRBV27; j_gene: TRBJ1-2; len: 16; abundance: -; CDR3nt: TGTGCCAGCTTAGGCGTCTTGGGTAGCATCCGGGTCGGCTACACCTTC; CDR3aa: CASLGVLGSIRVGYTF
d_gene: -; v_gene: TRBV6-2/TRBV6-3; j_gene: TRBJ1-1; len: 11; abundance: -; CDR3nt: TGTGCCAGCAGTTTTAATCGGGAGGCTTTCTTT; CDR3aa: CASSFNREAFF
d_gene: TRBD1; v_gene: TRBV6-5; j_gene: TRBJ1-1; len: 13; abundance: once; CDR3nt: TGTGCCAGCGGACAGGGCCCGAACACTGAAGCTTTCTTT; CDR3aa: CASGQGPNTEAFF
d_gene: TRBD1; v_gene: TRBV19; j_gene: TRBJ1-4; len: 15; abundance: -; CDR3nt: TGTGCCAGTAACTCCGGACAGGCGCTTAATGAAAAACTGTTTTTT; CDR3aa: CASNSGQALNEKLFF
d_gene: TRBD2; v_gene: TRBV7-3; j_gene: TRBJ2-1; len: 15; abundance: -; CDR3nt: TGTGCCAGCAGCCCGAGCGGGGGGCCCTACAATGAGCAGTTCTTC; CDR3aa: CASSPSGGPYNEQFF
d_gene: -; v_gene: TRBV27; j_gene: TRBJ1-6; len: 16; abundance: -; CDR3nt: TGTGCCAGCAGTCCGTACAGGGTTTCCGGCGATTCACCCCTCCACTTT; CDR3aa: CASSPYRVSGDSPLHF
d_gene: TRBD1; v_gene: TRBV19; j_gene: TRBJ2-6; len: 13; abundance: -; CDR3nt: TGTGCCAGTAGTGGCCGGGACAGGGTCGTCCTGACTTTC; CDR3aa: CASSGRDRVVLTF
d_gene: -; v_gene: TRBV30; j_gene: TRBJ1-2; len: 13; abundance: -; CDR3nt: TGTGCCTGGAGTGTCGCGGCAAGAGGTGGCTACACCTTC; CDR3aa: CAWSVAARGGYTF
d_gene: -; v_gene: TRBV5-1; j_gene: TRBJ2-2; len: 16; abundance: -; CDR3nt: TGCGCCAGCAGCTTGCAGGTCAGGGCGAGCACCGGGGAGCTGTTTTTT; CDR3aa: CASSLQVRASTGELFF
d_gene: TRBD1; v_gene: TRBV5-5; j_gene: TRBJ1-5; len: 15; abundance: -; CDR3nt: TGTGCCAGCAGCCCGACAGGGGAGCACAATCAGCCCCAGCATTTT; CDR3aa: CASSPTGEHNQPQHF
d_gene: -; v_gene: TRBV2; j_gene: TRBJ2-7; len: 14; abundance: -; CDR3nt: TGTGCCAGCAGAGGGGGATGGATGGGCTACGAGCAGTACTTC; CDR3aa: CASRGGWMGYEQYF
d_gene: -; v_gene: TRBV6-5; j_gene: TRBJ1-2; len: 13; abundance: -; CDR3nt: TGTGCCAGCAGTAAACAGACTAACTATGGCTACACCTTC; CDR3aa: CASSKQTNYGYTF
d_gene: -; v_gene: TRBV19; j_gene: TRBJ1-5; len: 15; abundance: -; CDR3nt: TGTGCCAGTAGTATAAATACAGGGTATGGTCAGCCCCAGCATTTT; CDR3aa: CASSINTGYGQPQHF